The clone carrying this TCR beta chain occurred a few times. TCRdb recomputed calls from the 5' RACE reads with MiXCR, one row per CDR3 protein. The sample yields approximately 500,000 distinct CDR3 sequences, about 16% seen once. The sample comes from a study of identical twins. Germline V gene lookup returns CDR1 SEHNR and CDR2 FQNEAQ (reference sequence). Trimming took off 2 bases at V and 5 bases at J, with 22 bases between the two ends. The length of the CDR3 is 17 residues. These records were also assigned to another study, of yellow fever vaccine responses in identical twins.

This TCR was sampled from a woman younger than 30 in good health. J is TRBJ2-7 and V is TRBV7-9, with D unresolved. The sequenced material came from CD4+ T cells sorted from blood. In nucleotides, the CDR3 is TGTGCCAGCAGCTTATCGCCTAGTAAGGCCAGCCCCCACGAGCAGTACTTC. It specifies CASSLSPSKASPHEQYF.